This T cell receptor (beta chain) was identified during a study of long-term antiretroviral therapy in people with HIV. Sequencing relied on immunoSEQ assay v3.0, run at survey level. In sequencing, about 35,000-55,000 T-cell genomes per sample were targeted. Assay used: immunoSEQ multiplex PCR; TCRdb lists only in-frame clones, some missing. Among tens of thousands of clones listed, 80% were seen once. This clone has a handful of counts. Antigen: not known. Whole-study findings and limits: Relative to control repertoires, HIV repertoires exhibited narrower CDR3 length ranges.

Sequencing used unsorted PBMCs, obtained 0.3 years after starting antiretroviral therapy. The clonotype originates from a middle-aged man with HIV.

CDR3 amino acids: CASSSPASGRAKPQYF. The CDR3 bases are TGTGCCAGCAGCTCCCCGGCTAGCGGGAGGGCCAAACCACAGTATTTT. This chain joins TRBV5-4 and TRBJ2-3; 12 nucleotides align to TRBD2. CDR3 size: 16 residues. With V trimmed by 3 bases and J by 12 bases, 14 bases remained unmatched. Per germline, CDR1 SGHNT and CDR2 YYREEE (reference sequence). Together with reference TRBV5-4 and TRBJ2-3, the CDR3 gives the full variable domain: ETGVTQSPTHLIKTRGQQVTLRCSSQSGHNTVSWYQQALGQGPQFIFQYYREEENGRGNFPPRFSGLQFPNYSSELNVNALELDDSALYLCASSSPASGRAKPQYFGPGTRLTVL.